The 21 T cell receptor beta chains reported below all come from one sample, sequenced in a study of graft-versus-host responses after intestinal transplantation. Antigens of these TCRs are unknown. Profiling relied on immunoSEQ multiplex PCR, and the TCRdb table lists in-frame clones only, not all of them. The sample comprises 85,000 to 100,000 clones, approximately 87% of which are singletons, and less than 0.12% rests with the top ten. Sequenced material: unstimulated CD4+ T cells sorted from spleen or lymph node cells, taken before intestinal transplant. All receptors come from a human donor who received an intestinal transplant.

The chain has TRBV2 and TRBJ2-5; 12 bases agree with TRBD2. The germline CDR1 and CDR2 sequences are SNHLY and FYNNEI. The CDR3 runs to 15 residues. The V and J ends lost 8 bases and 1 base, in that order; junction bases with no gene match: 5. The CDR3 nucleotides read TGTGCCAGCCACAGACTAGCGGGGGTCCAAGAGACCCAGTACTTC. This encodes CASHRLAGVQETQYF. Drawing the rest from reference TRBV2 and TRBJ2-5, the complete variable domain is EPEVTQTPSHQVTQMGQEVILRCVPISNHLYFYWYRQILGQKVEFLVSFYNNEISEKSEIFDDQFSVERPDGSNFTLKIRSTKLEDSAMYFCASHRLAGVQETQYFGPGTRLLVL.

This clone was observed once. This chain joins TRBV2 and TRBJ1-5, with D unresolved. Germline V CDR1 and CDR2: SNHLY, FYNNEI. The CDR3 has 14 residues. Between the trimmed V and J ends, which lost 3 bases and 6 bases, there was a span of 12 bases. CDR3 nucleotides: TGTGCCAGCAGTGATCCTCCCCCCAGTCAGCCCCAGCATTTT. The encoded protein is CASSDPPPSQPQHF.

The chain is built from TRBV7-3 and TRBJ2-1; 9 bases agree with TRBD2. Unmatched junction bases numbered 10, after V lost 5 bases and J lost 5 bases. Germline CDR1 is SGHTA and CDR2 is FQGTGA. CDR3 length equals 16 residues. The CDR3 reads CASSQRSSGAHNEQFF. For the CDR3, the DNA is TGTGCCAGCAGCCAAAGGTCTAGCGGGGCCCACAATGAGCAGTTCTTC.

In its sample, this clone was seen a few times. This chain connects TRBV6-1 to TRBJ1-2; TRBD1 is a possible D gene (6 bases). The CDR3 is 12 amino acids. Germline V CDR1 and CDR2: MNHNS, SASEGT. Trimming removed 4 bases from V and 5 bases from J, with 8 bases in between. CDR3 amino acids: CASSGQVYGYTF. The CDR3 DNA follows: TGTGCCAGCAGTGGACAGGTGTATGGCTACACCTTC.

The chain carries TRBV7-2 and TRBJ1-5, with TRBD1 matching over 7 bases. With 5 bases clipped from V and 4 bases from J, the junction kept 8 bases outside the gene matches. CDR1 is SGHTA and CDR2 is FQGNSA in the germline V gene. The CDR3 consists of 15 residues. The CDR3 coding sequence is TGTGCCAGCAGCCCCGGGACAGCGATTAATCAGCCCCAGCATTTT. It specifies CASSPGTAINQPQHF.

The rearrangement links TRBV9 to TRBJ2-1, with TRBD2 matching over 9 bases. CDR1 SGDLS and CDR2 YYNGEE come from the germline V gene. Germline trimming cut 0 bases from V and 8 bases from J; bases unmatched to any gene: 12. The CDR3 runs 17 residues. In DNA form, the CDR3 reads TGTGCCAGCAGCGTAGGGGAGGGTGGCGGGGGGGCCTATGAGCAGTTCTTC. Translating gives CASSVGEGGGGAYEQFF.

The V call is TRBV5-4, the J call TRBJ2-1; 11 nucleotides match TRBD2. The germline V gene encodes CDR1 SGHNT and CDR2 YYREEE (reference sequence). V shed 0 bases, J shed 15 bases, and the junction held 17 bases outside the gene matches. This CDR3 has 17 residues. The CDR3 reads CASSLAPGPRLAGGRFF. The CDR3 region has the DNA TGTGCCAGCAGCTTGGCGCCTGGGCCCCGGCTAGCGGGGGGTCGGTTCTTC.

This clone was observed once. The rearrangement links TRBV18 to TRBJ1-5, with D hard to call. Trimming cost V 5 bases and J 4 bases, with 9 bases left between them. The germline CDR1 and CDR2 sequences are KGHSH and LQKENI. This CDR3 region has 13 residues. CDR3 nucleotide sequence: TGTGCCAGCTCAGGACTACCAAATCAGCCCCAGCATTTT. Its translation is CASSGLPNQPQHF.

The chain is built from TRBV11-2 and TRBJ1-2, with D maybe TRBD1 (5 bases). This CDR3 is 13 amino acids long. CDR1 SGHAT and CDR2 FQNNGV come from the germline V gene. V gave up 6 bases and J gave up 5 bases, with 13 bases separating them. CDR3 sequence: CASSYGGGYGYTF. CDR3 DNA sequence: TGTGCCAGCAGTTACGGCGGGGGTTATGGCTACACCTTC.

V is TRBV5-6 and J is TRBJ2-7, with TRBD2 as a possible D gene (6 bases). V was pared by 0 bases and J by 6 bases, with 13 bases between. Looked up from germline, CDR1 is SGHDT and CDR2 is YYEEEE. CDR3 size: 14 residues. CDR3 DNA sequence: TGTGCCAGCAGCTTGGTCTTGACTAGTGTCGAGCAGTACTTC. Translated: CASSLVLTSVEQYF.

For this clone: An end of the junction does not agree with germline; a read error may underlie this. The chain links TRBV18 to TRBJ2-3; 8 bases line up with TRBD1. Germline V gene lookup returns CDR1 KGHSH and CDR2 LQKENI. This CDR3 is built from 12 residues. The CDR3 nucleotides are TGTGCCAGCTCACTTCCCGGGACAGGCAAGCATTTT. It is translated as CASSLPGTGKHF.

In this sample, this clone turned up once. This sequence joins TRBV9 and TRBJ2-3; 9 bases are a match to TRBD1. V lost 4 bases to trimming and J lost 3 bases; unmatched junction nucleotides: 6. The CDR3 spans 15 residues. Germline assignment: CDR1 SGDLS and CDR2 YYNGEE. The CDR3 nucleotides are TGTGCCAGCAGCCCAACAGGGGGCTATACAGATACGCAGTATTTT. This gives the protein CASSPTGGYTDTQYF. The variable domain in full, completed from reference TRBV9 and TRBJ2-3, reads DSGVTQTPKHLITATGQRVTLRCSPRSGDLSVYWYQQSLDQGLQFLIQYYNGEERAKGNILERFSAQQFPDLHSELNLSSLELGDSALYFCASSPTGGYTDTQYFGPGTRLTVL.

The chain links TRBV6-6 to TRBJ2-1; 7 positions match TRBD2. CDR1 and CDR2 (germline): MNHNY, SVGAGI (reference sequence). Trimming cost V 1 base and J 4 bases; bases outside gene matches: 4. The CDR3 totals 15 residues. CDR3 in DNA: TGTGCCAGCAGTTACTGGAGCGGGGAATACAATGAGCAGTTCTTC. Translating it yields CASSYWSGEYNEQFF.

Here the CDR3 reads CASSPPQGLTNTEAFF. CDR3 sequence (DNA): TGTGCCAGCAGTCCTCCCCAAGGACTCACGAACACTGAAGCTTTCTTT. The chain links TRBV28 to TRBJ1-1; D is undetermined. Trimming stripped 5 bases from V and 1 base from J, with 17 bases between. This CDR3 region has 16 residues. Germline CDR1 and CDR2: MDHEN and SYDVKM.

The chain has TRBV6-6 and TRBJ1-1, with D unresolved. V lost 5 bases and J lost 8, with 9 bases in between. The CDR3 covers 11 residues. Germline CDR1 and CDR2: MNHNY and SVGAGI (reference sequence). CDR3 sequence (DNA): TGTGCCAGCAGTACACCGGGGGAAGCTTTCTTT. Its protein is CASSTPGEAFF.

The chain recombines TRBV18 with TRBJ1-1; no firm D call. The V gene's germline CDR1 is KGHSH and CDR2 LQKENI. The CDR3 runs 14 residues. V lost 2 bases and J 11 bases, leaving 18 bases between the germline ends. The CDR3 DNA reads as TGTGCCAGCTCACCAGTATGGGCCGGCTCGGGGGCTTTCTTT. Its translation is CASSPVWAGSGAFF.

This clone was counted once. The rearrangement joins TRBV20-1 to TRBJ2-5, with D unclear. The germline V and J ends were trimmed by 4 bases and 1 base, with 4 bases remaining between them. The CDR3 runs 11 residues. The germline CDR1 and CDR2 sequences are DFQATT and SNEGSKA (reference sequence). The CDR3 loop reads CSANFQETQYF. CDR3 bases: TGCAGTGCTAACTTCCAAGAGACCCAGTACTTC.

V gene TRBV9 combines with J gene TRBJ1-4; 7 bases map to TRBD1. Trimming took 3 bases from V and 0 from J; bases not matched to a gene: 2. This CDR3 has 15 residues. Per germline, CDR1 SGDLS and CDR2 YYNGEE. CDR3 loop: CASSDTGATNEKLFF. CDR3 DNA sequence: TGTGCCAGCAGCGACACAGGGGCAACTAATGAAAAACTGTTTTTT.

The V gene is TRBV9, the J gene TRBJ2-3; TRBD2 aligns across 7 bases. The CDR3 sequence is 14 residues long. With 4 bases clipped from V and 5 bases from J, the junction kept 7 bases outside the gene matches. Germline V gene lookup returns CDR1 SGDLS and CDR2 YYNGEE. CDR3 sequence reads: CASSTRGVGDTQYF. The CDR3 nucleotides are TGTGCCAGCAGCACCCGGGGGGTGGGAGATACGCAGTATTTT.

This clone has just one count. The chain uses TRBV6-1 and TRBJ2-1; D remains unclear. The CDR3 sequence is 11 residues long. V was shortened by 6 bases and J by 7 bases, with 7 bases between the two germline ends. The germline CDR1 and CDR2 sequences are MNHNS and SASEGT. The DNA for the CDR3 is TGTGCCAGCAGCCCCAGAAATGAGCAGTTCTTC. It is translated as CASSPRNEQFF.

The gene calls are TRBV5-1 and TRBJ2-5; the match to TRBD2 covers 9 bases. The germline V gene encodes CDR1 SGHRS and CDR2 YFSETQ. The V gene end was trimmed by 4 bases and the J gene end by 5 bases; junction bases not matched to a gene: 6. The CDR3 runs to 14 residues. Written as DNA, the CDR3 is TGCGCCAGCAGCCCAGCGGGGGGCGGGGAGACCCAGTACTTC. This sequence encodes CASSPAGGGETQYF.